Each of the 17 T cell receptor beta chains below was sequenced from the same sample in a study of beta chain features in type 1 diabetes. Every isolated RNA sample was fully reverse transcribed, so sequencing captured expressed TCRB transcripts. Method: immunoSEQ multiplex PCR; TCRdb's copy keeps in-frame clones and lacks some. The data hold around 340,000 clones, with about 18% observed a single time. Sequenced sample: naive CD4+ T cells from blood. All receptors come from a woman younger than 35 in good health.

A word on this clone: The germline gene is not matched at one end of the junction; a read error may be the cause. Distinct nucleotide sequences in the sample also encode this CDR3. The CDR3 reads CSVQQGSVQHF. CDR3 nucleotides: TGTAGCGTTCAACAGGGATCTGTCCAGCATTTT. This rearrangement joins TRBV29-1 to TRBJ1-5; possible D gene TRBD1, 6 bases. From germline, CDR1 is SQVTM and CDR2 ANQGSEA. CDR3 length: 11 residues.

Comments on this clone: This same CDR3 is encoded by further DNA sequences in the sample. The gene calls are TRBV2 and TRBJ1-5, with TRBD1 identical over 9 bases. Trimming took 6 bases from V and 7 from J; bases not matched to a gene: 7. Germline values: CDR1 SNHLY, CDR2 FYNNEI. The CDR3 has 14 amino acids. CDR3 in DNA: TGTGCCAGCAGCCGAGACAGGGGGAACCAGCCCCAGCATTTT. Protein: CASSRDRGNQPQHF.

In its sample, this clone was seen a few times. The V and J genes are TRBV7-9 and TRBJ1-1, with 9 bases matching TRBD1. Germline CDR1 SEHNR, CDR2 FQNEAQ (reference sequence). CDR3 length equals 17 residues. The V and J ends lost 6 bases and 7 bases, in that order; junction bases with no gene match: 18. CDR3 amino acids: CASSPLAPGTGPIEAFF. The CDR3 nucleotides read TGTGCCAGCAGTCCACTCGCTCCCGGGACAGGGCCCATTGAAGCTTTCTTT.

This clone was recorded a few times. The J gene is TRBJ2-5, the V gene TRBV7-3, with 8 bases fitting TRBD1. Germline trimming cut 5 bases from V and 4 bases from J; bases unmatched to any gene: 12. The CDR3 loop spans 16 amino acids. The germline V gene has CDR1 SGHTA and CDR2 FQGTGA. For the CDR3, the DNA is TGTGCCAGCAGCCCGATGGGGTCAGGGGGCCCAGAGACCCAGTACTTC. Its protein is CASSPMGSGGPETQYF.

This clone was seen a few times. The chain couples TRBV2 to TRBJ2-5; D is uncertain. V shed 6 bases and J shed 5 bases, with 7 bases lying between them. The CDR3 runs to 11 residues. Per the germline V gene, CDR1 is SNHLY and CDR2 is FYNNEI. CDR3 bases: TGTGCCAGCAGGGTGGAGGAGACCCAGTACTTC. This encodes CASRVEETQYF.

This clone was seen a handful of times. V usage is TRBV19 and J usage is TRBJ2-7; D is possibly TRBD2 (6 bases). Germline CDR1 is LNHDA and CDR2 is SQIVND (reference sequence). Deletions cut 1 base from V and 1 base from J, with 11 bases between. This CDR3 has 15 residues. The CDR3: CASSIAAGRSYEQYF. CDR3 DNA: TGTGCCAGTAGTATAGCAGCGGGCCGATCCTACGAGCAGTACTTC.

This clone showed up just a few times. CDR3 amino acids: CASSQGDRVSNEQFF. The CDR3 region has the DNA TGTGCCAGCAGCCAGGGGGACAGGGTTTCCAATGAGCAGTTCTTC. The V call is TRBV7-3, the J call TRBJ2-1; 9 nucleotides agree with TRBD1. Germline-derived CDR1 and CDR2 are SGHTA and FQGTGA. V was clipped by 5 bases and J by 6 bases; unmatched bases: 8. CDR3 length: 15 residues.

The chain uses TRBV4-3 and TRBJ2-7; TRBD1 might be the D (5 bases). The germline V gene has CDR1 LGHNA and CDR2 YSLEER. The CDR3 has 13 amino acids. V lost 1 base and J 9 bases, leaving 13 bases between the germline ends. The CDR3 DNA reads as TGCGCCAGCAGCCAAGTGGGCGCAGGGATGCAGTACTTC. Protein product: CASSQVGAGMQYF.

The chain employs TRBV12-5 and TRBJ1-3, with D possibly TRBD1 on 5 matching bases. The V and J ends lost 5 bases and 0 bases respectively, with 11 bases between them. This CDR3 has 15 residues. Germline V lookup: CDR1 LGHNT, CDR2 FRNRAP. The DNA for the CDR3 is TGTGCTAGTGGTCTAGGGGCCGTCTCTGGAAACACCATATATTTT. Its protein product is CASGLGAVSGNTIYF.

The sample holds a few counts of this clone. The gene calls are TRBV11-2 and TRBJ2-2, with 7 nucleotides matching TRBD1. V shed 5 bases, J shed 2 bases, and the junction held 2 bases outside the gene matches. This CDR3 is 14 amino acids long. Germline lookup yields CDR1 SGHAT and CDR2 FQNNGV. This chain's CDR3 is CASSGDRNTGELFF. The CDR3 nucleotides are TGTGCCAGCAGCGGGGACAGAAACACCGGGGAGCTGTTTTTT.

This clone was found a few times. The rearrangement joins TRBV2 to TRBJ2-7; 9 bases are a match to TRBD2. Germline V CDR1 and CDR2: SNHLY, FYNNEI. This CDR3 has 15 residues. V was pared by 6 bases and J by 5 bases, with 11 bases of the junction left unmatched. In DNA, the CDR3 is TGTGCCAGCAGAAAAGAGGCGGGAGGGGCCCACGAGCAGTACTTC. It is translated as CASRKEAGGAHEQYF.

This chain connects TRBV11-1 to TRBJ2-3, with TRBD2 matching 15 bases. Germline V CDR1 and CDR2: SGHAT, FQDESV (reference sequence). The CDR3 covers 18 residues. V lost 4 bases to trimming and J lost 0 bases; unmatched junction nucleotides: 5. The chain's CDR3 is CASSSGLAGGGSTDTQYF. CDR3 nucleotide sequence: TGTGCCAGCAGCTCGGGACTAGCGGGAGGAGGAAGCACAGATACGCAGTATTTT.

The J gene is TRBJ1-2, the V gene TRBV5-1; D unresolved. The CDR3 covers 16 residues. Per germline, CDR1 SGHRS and CDR2 YFSETQ. V was pared by 7 bases and J by 0 bases, with 19 bases between. CDR3 in amino acids: CASSRRAAAANYGYTF. The CDR3 coding sequence is TGCGCCAGCTCAAGGAGGGCGGCAGCAGCTAACTATGGCTACACCTTC.

The V call is TRBV19, the J call TRBJ1-6; 8 positions agree with TRBD1. Germline CDR1 is LNHDA and CDR2 is SQIVND (reference sequence). Unmatched junction bases numbered 13, after V lost 8 bases and J lost 7 bases. This CDR3 has 16 residues. CDR3 coding DNA: TGTGCCAGTCAACCCATAGGGACAGGACTAAATTCACCCCTCCACTTT. This gives the protein CASQPIGTGLNSPLHF.

The chain couples TRBV7-2 to TRBJ2-3; 13 bases align to TRBD2. Germline CDR1 reads SGHTA; CDR2 reads FQGNSA. V shed 5 bases and J 1 base; nucleotides not matched to a gene: 3. The CDR3 is 16 residues long. For the CDR3, the DNA is TGTGCCAGCAGCCTAGGGACTAGCGGGGGCACAGATACGCAGTATTTT. This encodes CASSLGTSGGTDTQYF. The full variable domain, with the rest looked up from reference TRBV7-2 and TRBJ2-3, is GAGVSQSPSNKVTEKGKDVELRCDPISGHTALYWYRQSLGQGLEFLIYFQGNSAPDKSGLPSDRFSAERTGGSVSTLTIQRTQQEDSAVYLCASSLGTSGGTDTQYFGPGTRLTVL.

This clone occurred a few times. The gene calls are TRBV9 and TRBJ1-2, with 8 bases lining up with TRBD1. The CDR3 spans 13 residues. V lost 5 bases, J lost 6 bases, and 6 bases stayed unmatched. In germline, CDR1 is SGDLS, CDR2 YYNGEE. CDR3 sequence reads: CASSFRQGNGYTF. The CDR3 region has the DNA TGTGCCAGCAGTTTCAGACAGGGGAATGGCTACACCTTC. Looking up the rest from reference TRBV9 and TRBJ1-2 gives the full variable domain: DSGVTQTPKHLITATGQRVTLRCSPRSGDLSVYWYQQSLDQGLQFLIQYYNGEERAKGNILERFSAQQFPDLHSELNLSSLELGDSALYFCASSFRQGNGYTFGSGTRLTVV.

The J gene is TRBJ1-4, the V gene TRBV18, with D perhaps matching TRBD1 (6 bases). There are 12 residues in the CDR3. The germline V and J ends were trimmed by 3 bases and 7 bases, with 6 bases remaining between them. Germline V gene lookup returns CDR1 KGHSH and CDR2 LQKENI. In DNA, the CDR3 is TGTGCCAGCTCACCCAGGGGTGAAAAACTGTTTTTT. Translating it yields CASSPRGEKLFF.